This TCR beta chain was observed in a study of identical twins. Whole-study results and caveats: Reduced insertions were recorded for abundant cord blood beta clonotypes, with no such pattern in memory repertoires. Without tracking the same donors, conclusions rested on cross-sectional statistical analysis.

CDR1 and CDR2 from the germline V gene are DFQATT and SNEGSKA (reference sequence). This CDR3 is built from 14 residues. Trimming removed 4 bases at V and 2 bases at J, with 14 bases between. Comment on this clonotype: Its antigen remains unidentified.

The cDNA had a unique molecular identifier and a template-switch universal primer site. TCRdb used MiXCR to reprocess the 5' RACE reads, holding one entry per CDR3 protein. The sample has roughly 350,000 distinct CDR3 sequences, around an eighth seen once. These same records also appear under a second study, on yellow fever vaccine responses in identical twins.

Sequencing input: CD8+ T cells sorted from blood. The clonotype was recovered from a woman aged 18-29 years in good health. V and J are TRBV20-1 and TRBJ2-5; weak D call: TRBD2 (7 bases). Written as DNA, the CDR3 is TGCAGTGCTATTGGGCGGGGGCCTCAAGAGACCCAGTACTTC. Protein product: CSAIGRGPQETQYF.